These 26 T cell receptor beta chains originate from one sample sequenced in a study of blood T cell repertoires in COVID-19. Measured with immunoSEQ multiplex PCR; TCRdb has only the in-frame clones, and not every one. The sample contains 21,000 or so clones, around 89% of which appear only once. The sample consisted of peripheral blood. The receptors here all came from a man in his 70s with active COVID-19.

The gene calls are TRBV7-2 and TRBJ1-2; no clear D gene. The CDR3 sequence is 13 residues long. V lost 3 bases and J 4 bases, leaving 9 bases between the germline ends. Germline assignment: CDR1 SGHTA and CDR2 FQGNSA. In DNA, the CDR3 is TGTGCCAGCAGCTTTGGAGTAACCTATGGCTACACCTTC. It encodes CASSFGVTYGYTF.

The CDR3 here is CASSVSGAATALNYGYTF. In nucleotides, the CDR3 is TGCGCCAGCAGTGTCTCAGGGGCAGCCACAGCCTTAAACTATGGCTACACCTTC. The rearrangement joins TRBV10-2 to TRBJ1-2, with D perhaps matching TRBD1 (6 bases). This CDR3 is 18 amino acids long. Germline V gene sequence: CDR1 WSHSY, CDR2 SAAADI. V was shortened by 4 bases and J by 2 bases, with 23 bases between the two germline ends.

The rearrangement uses TRBV7-9 and TRBJ2-3; the D is unclear. The germline gives CDR1 SEHNR, CDR2 FQNEAQ (reference sequence). The CDR3 contains 14 residues. Trimming left V 1 base short and J 1 base short, with 6 bases between. For the CDR3, the DNA is TGTGCCAGCAGCTTAGGGCAAGGCACAGATACGCAGTATTTT. Residues: CASSLGQGTDTQYF.

The chain is built from TRBV4-1 and TRBJ2-7; 7 nucleotides match TRBD2. The ends lost 0 bases at V and 6 bases at J; junction bases unmatched: 11. This CDR3 comprises 16 residues. Germline CDR1 MGHRA, CDR2 YSYEKL. The CDR3: CASSQDTAGVRVEQYF. For the CDR3, the DNA is TGCGCCAGCAGCCAAGATACGGCGGGAGTAAGGGTCGAGCAGTACTTC.

The chain is built from TRBV2 and TRBJ1-2; 8 bases are shared with TRBD1. Germline values: CDR1 SNHLY, CDR2 FYNNEI. The CDR3 spans 15 residues. The trim removed 5 bases at V and 7 bases at J, leaving 12 bases unmatched. The CDR3 protein is CASSQTGASSRGYTF. DNA for the CDR3: TGTGCCAGCAGTCAGACAGGGGCCTCCTCTCGTGGCTACACCTTC.

The gene calls are TRBV2 and TRBJ1-5, with D maybe TRBD1 (5 bases). V lost 4 bases to trimming and J lost 3 bases, with 13 bases between them. The germline V gene has CDR1 SNHLY and CDR2 FYNNEI. This CDR3 region has 15 residues. CDR3 region: CASSVTRQTNQPQHF. CDR3 nucleotide sequence: TGTGCCAGCAGTGTAACCCGACAGACCAATCAGCCCCAGCATTTT.

Only one count was recorded for this clone. This rearrangement joins TRBV10-1 to TRBJ2-2; possible D gene TRBD1, 5 bases. The germline V and J ends were trimmed by 6 bases and 7 bases, with 15 bases remaining between them. CDR3 length: 14 amino acids. Germline V gene lookup returns CDR1 WNHNN and CDR2 SYGVQD (reference sequence). CDR3 in DNA: TGCGCCAGCAGCGCCCAGGGCGCTCACGGGGAGCTGTTTTTT. Its protein is CASSAQGAHGELFF.

J is TRBJ1-2 and V is TRBV2; TRBD1 might be the D (5 bases). There are 13 residues in the CDR3. Looked up from germline, CDR1 is SNHLY and CDR2 is FYNNEI. V lost 5 bases to trimming and J lost 7 bases, with 14 bases between them. The CDR3: CASSFRAGRGYTF. CDR3 nucleotides: TGTGCCAGCAGTTTCCGCGCGGGACGTGGCTACACCTTC.

This rearrangement joins TRBV5-1 to TRBJ2-5; 9 bases match TRBD1. Trimming took 8 bases from V and 4 from J; bases not matched to a gene: 6. The length of the CDR3 is 13 residues. The germline gives CDR1 SGHRS, CDR2 YFSETQ. Here the CDR3 reads CASGTGNGETQYF. CDR3 nucleotides: TGCGCCAGTGGGACAGGGAATGGAGAGACCCAGTACTTC.

The chain employs TRBV6-5 and TRBJ1-2; TRBD1 aligns across 7 bases. Germline trimming cut 10 bases from V and 4 bases from J; bases unmatched to any gene: 12. The CDR3 has 14 residues. The germline CDR1 and CDR2 sequences are MNHEY and SVGAGI. In DNA form, the CDR3 reads TGTGCCACCACAGGGGCAGCATTATCCTATGGCTACACCTTC. Amino acids: CATTGAALSYGYTF.

This chain connects TRBV5-1 to TRBJ2-7, with TRBD2 matching over 8 bases. This CDR3 comprises 15 residues. Germline CDR1 is SGHRS and CDR2 is YFSETQ. Germline trimming cut 7 bases from V and 4 bases from J; bases unmatched to any gene: 13. Written as DNA, the CDR3 is TGCGCCAGCCAGAGCGGGGGAGGGGCGGGGTACGAGCAGTACTTC. Amino acids: CASQSGGGAGYEQYF.

The rearrangement joins TRBV11-3 to TRBJ1-1; no clear D. V was cut by 3 bases and J by 0 bases, with 5 bases left in between. The CDR3 has 13 amino acids. CDR1 SGHNT and CDR2 YENEEA come from the germline V gene. The CDR3 nucleotides read TGTGCCAGCAGCTTCCAAATGAACACTGAAGCTTTCTTT. Amino acids: CASSFQMNTEAFF.

J is TRBJ1-4 and V is TRBV4-1, with 9 bases aligning to TRBD1. The CDR3 covers 16 residues. Germline loops: CDR1 MGHRA, CDR2 YSYEKL. V lost 4 bases and J lost 7; bases outside the gene matches: 10. This CDR3 is CASSPLGTTGGEKLFF. As DNA, the CDR3 is TGCGCCAGCAGCCCGCTCGGGACGACAGGGGGTGAAAAACTGTTTTTT.

This sequence joins TRBV27 and TRBJ1-2, with D maybe TRBD1 (6 bases). The CDR3 runs to 16 residues. The ends were cut back, 5 bases at V and 6 bases at J, with 22 bases in the middle. Germline CDR1 MNHEY, CDR2 SMNVEV (reference sequence). CDR3 region: CASSQRIKVKGDGYTF. CDR3 DNA sequence: TGTGCCAGCAGTCAGAGAATCAAGGTCAAGGGGGATGGCTACACCTTC.

The rearrangement uses TRBV29-1 and TRBJ2-3, with 9 bases identical to TRBD1. J was trimmed by 3 bases and V by 4 bases; bases with no gene match: 2. Germline values: CDR1 SQVTM, CDR2 ANQGSEA. The length of the CDR3 is 13 residues. This chain's CDR3 is CSVATGGTDTQYF. The CDR3 nucleotides read TGCAGCGTTGCGACAGGGGGGACAGATACGCAGTATTTT.

This chain connects TRBV19 to TRBJ2-7; 8 bases line up with TRBD2. J was trimmed by 2 bases and V by 3 bases; bases with no gene match: 9. The CDR3 contains 16 residues. Germline values: CDR1 LNHDA, CDR2 SQIVND (reference sequence). DNA for the CDR3: TGTGCCAGTAGTATCGGGGGGGGCAACCGAGCCTACGAGCAGTACTTC. Amino acids: CASSIGGGNRAYEQYF.

This chain joins TRBV19 and TRBJ1-2, with a weak D call TRBD1 (5 bases). The CDR3 totals 14 residues. Germline values: CDR1 LNHDA, CDR2 SQIVND (reference sequence). Trimming removed 7 bases from V and 7 bases from J, with 19 bases in between. The DNA for the CDR3 is TGTGCCAGTACCTCCCCCGCCCGGGGGGGTGGCTACACCTTC. Translated, it gives CASTSPARGGGYTF. The full variable domain, completed using reference TRBV19 and TRBJ1-2, is DGGITQSPKYLFRKEGQNVTLSCEQNLNHDAMYWYRQDPGQGLRLIYYSQIVNDFQKGDIAEGYSVSREKKESFPLTVTSAQKNPTAFYLCASTSPARGGGYTFGSGTRLTVV.

This chain connects TRBV6-1 to TRBJ2-5; the match to TRBD2 covers 11 bases. Unmatched junction bases numbered 6, after V lost 4 bases and J lost 2 bases. In germline, CDR1 is MNHNS, CDR2 SASEGT. The CDR3 has 16 residues. The chain's CDR3 is CASSGGLAAPQETQYF. CDR3 nucleotide sequence: TGTGCCAGCAGTGGGGGACTAGCGGCCCCTCAAGAGACCCAGTACTTC.

The chain uses TRBV9 and TRBJ2-1, with TRBD2 matching over 7 bases. V lost 0 bases and J lost 4; bases outside the gene matches: 4. The CDR3 runs to 15 residues. Germline CDR1 and CDR2: SGDLS and YYNGEE. Written as DNA, the CDR3 is TGTGCCAGCAGCGTAGGGAGCGGGGCATACAATGAGCAGTTCTTC. This gives the protein CASSVGSGAYNEQFF.

The chain combines TRBV11-2 with TRBJ1-1; D might be TRBD1 (6 bases). V lost 2 bases to trimming and J lost 8 bases, with 12 bases between them. The germline V gene has CDR1 SGHAT and CDR2 FQNNGV. This CDR3 has 13 amino acids. The CDR3 here is CASSLTGYSEAFF. The CDR3 nucleotides are TGTGCCAGCAGCTTAACAGGGTACTCCGAAGCTTTCTTT.

The chain is built from TRBV27 and TRBJ2-2; 9 nucleotides line up with TRBD2. Germline V CDR1 and CDR2: MNHEY, SMNVEV (reference sequence). Germline trimming cut 3 bases from V and 6 bases from J; bases unmatched to any gene: 11. There are 17 residues in the CDR3. The CDR3 coding sequence is TGTGCCAGCAGTTTTCCCTCAGCGGGGGGCGGCGCCGGGGAGCTGTTTTTT. This gives the protein CASSFPSAGGGAGELFF.

The count of this clone is one. The CDR3 DNA sequence: TGTGCCAGCAGCCGTTTACAGGGCAATGAGCAGTTCTTC. Translating gives CASSRLQGNEQFF. The chain uses TRBV3-1 (or the pseudogene TRBV3-2) and TRBJ2-1, with D maybe TRBD1 (6 bases). Trimming pared 4 bases from V and 6 bases from J, leaving 10 bases between. Germline V lookup: CDR1 LGHDT, CDR2 YNNKEL (reference sequence). This CDR3 is built from 13 residues.

The chain links TRBV5-6 to TRBJ1-2, with 9 bases identical to TRBD1. Germline lookup yields CDR1 SGHDT and CDR2 YYEEEE. CDR3 length: 14 amino acids. The J segment lost 4 bases and the V segment lost 4 bases, leaving 5 bases of the junction unmatched. The CDR3 loop reads CASSTGTGSYGYTF. The CDR3 DNA follows: TGTGCCAGCAGCACCGGGACAGGGAGCTATGGCTACACCTTC.

The chain is built from TRBV7-2 and TRBJ2-2; D perhaps matches TRBD2 (6 bases). V lost 2 bases and J lost 4, with 11 bases in between. The germline CDR1 and CDR2 sequences are SGHTA and FQGNSA. This CDR3 is built from 15 residues. In DNA, the CDR3 is TGTGCCAGCAGCTTAACGGGGGTAGGCACCGGGGAGCTGTTTTTT. Encoded protein: CASSLTGVGTGELFF.

The V gene is TRBV19, the J gene TRBJ1-2; D not certain. Germline values: CDR1 LNHDA, CDR2 SQIVND (reference sequence). There are 15 residues in the CDR3. V was pared by 3 bases and J by 11 bases, with 22 bases between. The CDR3 reads CASSMWAPEGFGYTF. CDR3 sequence (DNA): TGTGCCAGTAGTATGTGGGCACCCGAAGGCTTTGGTTACACCTTC. The full variable domain, with the rest looked up from reference TRBV19 and TRBJ1-2, is DGGITQSPKYLFRKEGQNVTLSCEQNLNHDAMYWYRQDPGQGLRLIYYSQIVNDFQKGDIAEGYSVSREKKESFPLTVTSAQKNPTAFYLCASSMWAPEGFGYTFGSGTRLTVV.

The gene calls are TRBV29-1 and TRBJ2-1, with no clear D. Per germline, CDR1 SQVTM and CDR2 ANQGSEA. V gave up 4 bases and J gave up 5 bases, with 9 bases separating them. This CDR3 region has 12 residues. The CDR3 reads CSVVWSHNEQFF. CDR3 coding DNA: TGCAGCGTTGTTTGGAGCCACAATGAGCAGTTCTTC.